These 3 T cell receptor beta chains were all obtained from the same sample, sequenced in a study of shared clonotypes between healthy human individuals. Sequenced by immunoSEQ multiplex PCR; TCRdb stores in-frame clones only, minus some. Among roughly 1 million clones listed, 65% to 80% were seen once. The sequenced sample consisted of memory CD4+ T cells sorted from blood. Subset in this sample: CD45RA-negative fraction. These receptors all come from a man between 18 and 29 years old in good health.

The chain combines TRBV7-2 with TRBJ2-7; 9 positions match TRBD2. The CDR3 length is 13 residues. Germline loops: CDR1 SGHTA, CDR2 FQGNSA. Trimming cost V 4 bases and J 4 bases; bases outside gene matches: 2. The chain's CDR3 is CASSWSGGYEQYF. DNA for the CDR3: TGTGCCAGCAGCTGGAGCGGGGGGTACGAGCAGTACTTC.

V and J are TRBV6-5 and TRBJ1-2; weak D call: TRBD1 (6 bases). Germline CDR1 is MNHEY and CDR2 is SVGAGI. V lost 6 bases, J lost 13 bases, and 18 bases lay in between. This CDR3 comprises 12 residues. CDR3 protein: CASRTGVLGFTF. CDR3 bases: TGTGCCAGCAGGACAGGAGTGTTGGGTTTCACCTTC.

The chain uses TRBV7-8 and TRBJ1-2, with 8 bases fitting TRBD1. The CDR3 has 18 amino acids. Trimming removed 5 bases from V and 6 bases from J; junction bases left unmatched: 20. Germline CDR1 and CDR2: SGHVS and FQNEAQ. The CDR3 loop reads CASSPIPAGDRGRHGYTF. The CDR3 bases are TGTGCCAGCAGCCCAATTCCGGCGGGAGACAGGGGTAGGCATGGCTACACCTTC. The complete variable domain, with remaining parts taken from reference TRBV7-8 and TRBJ1-2, reads GAGVSQSPRYKVAKRGQDVALRCDPISGHVSLFWYQQALGQGPEFLTYFQNEAQLDKSGLPSDRFFAERPEGSVSTLKIQRTQQEDSAVYLCASSPIPAGDRGRHGYTFGSGTRLTVV.